This T cell receptor beta chain was sequenced for a study of blood T cell repertoires in COVID-19. Method: immunoSEQ multiplex PCR; TCRdb's copy keeps in-frame clones and lacks some. The table shows around 25,000 clones, with 87% occurring only once. Germline V gene sequence: CDR1 SGDLS, CDR2 YYNGEE. The ends were cut back, 0 bases at V and 14 bases at J, with 12 bases in the middle. This CDR3 spans 13 amino acids. The sequence was obtained from a human donor with active COVID-19. The donor label of this sample is uncertain. Sequencing input: peripheral blood. The genes are TRBV9 and TRBJ1-6; D is perhaps TRBD1 (5 bases). The CDR3 DNA follows: TGTGCCAGCAGCGTAGGTCAGGGTGGAGCCCTCCACTTT. Translated: CASSVGQGGALHF.